This T cell receptor beta chain was sequenced in a study of breast tumors, draining lymph nodes, adjacent tissues. Axillary draining lymph nodes of breast cancer patients supplied the node samples. TCRdb passed the multiplex PCR reads through MiXCR, listing each CDR3 protein once. The sample lists about 230,000 distinct CDR3 sequences, less than 40% occurring once. The V end was cut by 3 bases, the J end by 10 bases, with 18 bases between. This CDR3 comprises 13 residues. Germline assignment: CDR1 DFQATT and CDR2 SNEGSKA (reference sequence). The table lists this clonotype with a few counts. V is TRBV20-1 and J is TRBJ1-1; D ambiguous. The sequencing sample was made of axillary lymph node tissue. The receptor comes from a female donor with breast cancer. Some clones in this sample may be carry-over from other donors' samples. The CDR3 spells CSASQSVSTLAFF. The CDR3 DNA is TGCAGTGCTAGTCAATCAGTGAGTACACTAGCTTTCTTT.